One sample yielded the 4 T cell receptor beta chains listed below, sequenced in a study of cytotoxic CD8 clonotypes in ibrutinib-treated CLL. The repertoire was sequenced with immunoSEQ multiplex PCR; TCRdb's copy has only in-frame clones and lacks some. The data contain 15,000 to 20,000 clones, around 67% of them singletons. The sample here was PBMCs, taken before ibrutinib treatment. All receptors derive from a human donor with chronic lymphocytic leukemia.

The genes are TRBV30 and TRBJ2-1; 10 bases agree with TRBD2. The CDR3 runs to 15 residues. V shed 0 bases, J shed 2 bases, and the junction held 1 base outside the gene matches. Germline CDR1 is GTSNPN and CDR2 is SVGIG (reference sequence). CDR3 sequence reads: CAWSVLAGPYNEQFF. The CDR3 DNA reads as TGTGCCTGGAGTGTACTAGCGGGGCCCTACAATGAGCAGTTCTTC.

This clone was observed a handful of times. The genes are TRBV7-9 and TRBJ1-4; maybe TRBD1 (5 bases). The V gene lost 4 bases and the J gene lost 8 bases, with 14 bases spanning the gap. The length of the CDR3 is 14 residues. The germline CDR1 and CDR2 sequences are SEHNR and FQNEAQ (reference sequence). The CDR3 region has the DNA TGTGCCAGCAGCTCCCGGGGTTCAGGGGAAAAACTGTTTTTT. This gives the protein CASSSRGSGEKLFF.

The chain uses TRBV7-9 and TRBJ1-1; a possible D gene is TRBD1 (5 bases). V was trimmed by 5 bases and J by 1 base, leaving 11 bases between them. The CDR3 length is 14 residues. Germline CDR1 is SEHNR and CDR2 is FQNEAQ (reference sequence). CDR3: CASSQSGQNTEAFF. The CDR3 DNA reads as TGTGCCAGCAGCCAATCTGGACAGAACACTGAAGCTTTCTTT.

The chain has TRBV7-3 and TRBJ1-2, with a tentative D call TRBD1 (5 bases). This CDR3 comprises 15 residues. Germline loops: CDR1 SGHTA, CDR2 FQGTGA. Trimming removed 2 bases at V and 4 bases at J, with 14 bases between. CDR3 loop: CASSLGGGTIYGYTF. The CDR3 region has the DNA TGTGCCAGCAGCTTAGGAGGAGGGACGATCTATGGCTACACCTTC.